Below, 13 T cell receptor beta chains from the same sample are listed, as sequenced in a study of OX40 agonist ivuxolimab in advanced cancers. Sequencing used immunoSEQ multiplex PCR; TCRdb keeps in-frame clones, though not all of them. Of tens of thousands of clones in the sample, approximately 80% were seen once. Material: CD4+ or CD8+ T cells sorted from blood, obtained in a trial of the OX40 agonist ivuxolimab. These receptors came from an adult with an advanced solid tumor such as melanoma, head and neck, liver or kidney cancer.

The chain couples TRBV14 to TRBJ2-3, with a weak D call TRBD1 (6 bases). This CDR3 is built from 16 residues. V dropped 2 bases and J dropped 1 base, with 13 bases sitting between them. Germline V gene data show CDR1 as SGHDN and CDR2 as FVKESK. The CDR3 DNA follows: TGTGCCAGCAGCCAACACAGGGCTTCCCGCACAGATACGCAGTATTTT. Its protein is CASSQHRASRTDTQYF.

A remark on this clone: Other DNA sequences of this sample code for an identical CDR3. CDR3 region: CASSPGQNTEAFF. CDR3 in DNA: TGTGCCAGCTCACCGGGACAAAACACTGAAGCTTTCTTT. The V call is TRBV18, the J call TRBJ1-1; maybe TRBD1 (6 bases). Trimming stripped 3 bases from V and 2 bases from J, with 7 bases between. The CDR3 has 13 amino acids. Germline CDR1 is KGHSH and CDR2 is LQKENI.

The rearrangement uses TRBV28 and TRBJ2-5; TRBD2 matches at 7 bases. The germline V gene encodes CDR1 MDHEN and CDR2 SYDVKM. The CDR3 is 17 amino acids. The junction had 17 bases not matched to a gene; V was cut back by 5 bases and J by 5 bases. DNA of the CDR3: TGTGCCAGCAGTCCACCCGGGACTACAAGTAGGAAGGAGACCCAGTACTTC. Amino acids: CASSPPGTTSRKETQYF. Filled out from reference TRBV28 and TRBJ2-5, the complete variable domain reads DVKVTQSSRYLVKRTGEKVFLECVQDMDHENMFWYRQDPGLGLRLIYFSYDVKMKEKGDIPEGYSVSREKKERFSLILESASTNQTSMYLCASSPPGTTSRKETQYFGPGTRLLVL.

V and J are TRBV11-2 and TRBJ2-1; D gene uncertain. V lost 2 bases to trimming and J lost 0 bases, with 5 bases between them. The CDR3 extends over 14 amino acids. Germline values: CDR1 SGHAT, CDR2 FQNNGV. The DNA of the CDR3 is TGTGCCAGCAGCTTACGAAGCTCCTACAATGAGCAGTTCTTC. Translating it yields CASSLRSSYNEQFF. The variable domain in full, with the rest retrieved from reference TRBV11-2 and TRBJ2-1, is EAGVAQSPRYKIIEKRQSVAFWCNPISGHATLYWYQQILGQGPKLLIQFQNNGVVDDSQLPKDRFSAERLKGVDSTLKIQPAKLEDSAVYLCASSLRSSYNEQFFGPGTRLTVL.

The chain carries TRBV19 and TRBJ1-1; D not resolved. Germline V gene sequence: CDR1 LNHDA, CDR2 SQIVND (reference sequence). Trimming pared 4 bases from V and 0 bases from J, leaving 12 bases between. The CDR3 has 15 amino acids. As DNA, the CDR3 is TGTGCCAGTAGTACCCACCGGGCCCTGAACACTGAAGCTTTCTTT. It specifies CASSTHRALNTEAFF.

In the case of this clone: The sample contains more than one DNA sequence encoding this CDR3. The chain has TRBV19 and TRBJ1-2, with 9 bases lining up with TRBD1. This CDR3 is built from 14 residues. V shed 5 bases and J 4 bases; nucleotides not matched to a gene: 5. The germline gives CDR1 LNHDA, CDR2 SQIVND (reference sequence). DNA of the CDR3: TGTGCCAGTAGTGATCGGGGACAGGGCTATGGCTACACCTTC. Translated: CASSDRGQGYGYTF.

This clone has just one count. The gene calls are TRBV11-2 and TRBJ2-7; D not certain. V shed 2 bases and J shed 1 base, with 6 bases lying between them. This CDR3 contains 13 residues. Germline V gene sequence: CDR1 SGHAT, CDR2 FQNNGV. The CDR3 DNA is TGTGCCAGCAGCTTAACGGATTCCTACGAGCAGTACTTC. Translation: CASSLTDSYEQYF.

The J gene is TRBJ1-4, the V gene TRBV27; no clear D gene. This CDR3 has 14 amino acids. The V end was cut by 4 bases, the J end by 0 bases, with 6 bases between. The germline CDR1 and CDR2 sequences are MNHEY and SMNVEV (reference sequence). CDR3 residues: CASSSAATNEKLFF. The CDR3 DNA follows: TGTGCCAGCAGTTCGGCGGCAACTAATGAAAAACTGTTTTTT.

This clone has just one count. This chain joins TRBV5-6 and TRBJ2-3, with unresolved D. Between the trimmed V and J ends, which lost 4 bases and 3 bases, there was a span of 6 bases. Germline CDR1 SGHDT, CDR2 YYEEEE. The CDR3 consists of 12 residues. The CDR3 region is CASSVRTDTQYF. For the CDR3, the DNA is TGTGCCAGCAGCGTGCGAACAGATACGCAGTATTTT.

For the CDR3, the DNA is TGTGCCAGCACCTTACTGGCGACCATGAACACTGAAGCTTTCTTT. Protein sequence: CASTLLATMNTEAFF. The chain couples TRBV9 to TRBJ1-1; no definite D call. V was cut by 6 bases and J by 0 bases, with 15 bases left in between. From germline, CDR1 is SGDLS and CDR2 YYNGEE. The CDR3 spans 15 residues.

J is TRBJ2-7 and V is TRBV4-1; perhaps TRBD1 as D (6 bases). There are 14 residues in the CDR3. Germline assignment: CDR1 MGHRA and CDR2 YSYEKL. Trimming removed 1 base at V and 2 bases at J, with 9 bases between. The CDR3 bases are TGCGCCAGCAGCCAAGGACAGGTTGCCTACGAGCAGTACTTC. Translation gives CASSQGQVAYEQYF.

J is TRBJ2-7 and V is TRBV7-6, with D perhaps given as TRBD1 or TRBD2 (5 bases each). V was shortened by 5 bases and J by 3 bases, with 11 bases between the two germline ends. Germline V lookup: CDR1 SGHVS, CDR2 FNYEAQ. The CDR3 totals 13 residues. CDR3 amino acids: CASSPGPNYEQYF. The DNA of the CDR3 is TGTGCCAGCAGCCCGGGACCGAACTACGAGCAGTACTTC.

The rearrangement uses TRBV4-3 and TRBJ1-6; D uncertain. Germline V gene lookup returns CDR1 LGHNA and CDR2 YSLEER. Trimming cost V 1 base and J 14 bases, with 12 bases left between them. CDR3 length equals 13 residues. The CDR3 protein is CASSQGPGLSLHF. The CDR3 DNA reads TGCGCCAGCAGCCAAGGGCCGGGATTATCCCTCCACTTT.